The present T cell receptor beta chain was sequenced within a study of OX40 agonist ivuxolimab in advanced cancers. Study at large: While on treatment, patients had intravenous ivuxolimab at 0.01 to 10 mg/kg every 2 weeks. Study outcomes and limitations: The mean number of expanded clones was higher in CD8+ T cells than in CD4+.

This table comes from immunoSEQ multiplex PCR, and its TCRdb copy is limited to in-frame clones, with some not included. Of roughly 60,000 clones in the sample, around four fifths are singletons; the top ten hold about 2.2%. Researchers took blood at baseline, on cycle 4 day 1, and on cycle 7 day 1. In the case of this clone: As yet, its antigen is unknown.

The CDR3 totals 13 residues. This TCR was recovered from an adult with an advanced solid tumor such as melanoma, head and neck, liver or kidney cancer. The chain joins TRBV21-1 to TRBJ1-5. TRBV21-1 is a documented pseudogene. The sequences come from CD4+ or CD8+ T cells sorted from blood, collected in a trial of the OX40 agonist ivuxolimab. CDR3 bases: TGTGCCAGCCGAACACTGGCCCATCAGCCCCAGCATTTT. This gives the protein CASRTLAHQPQHF.